This T cell receptor beta chain was sequenced during a study of human T cells and chemical hapten exposure. In its sample, this clonotype was seen many times. Its matching antigen is unknown. Study-level results: There was no change with DPC sensitization in TCRs above 1 in 1000 frequency. Controls had significantly fewer large CDR3 similarity clusters than were formed by expanded TCRs.

The ends were cut back, 11 bases at V and 1 base at J, with 14 bases in the middle. This CDR3 has 13 residues. Germline CDR1 is MNHEY and CDR2 is SVGEGT. One entry per CDR3 protein results from TCRdb running MiXCR on the RACE reads. The table shows about 99,000 distinct CDR3 sequences, with approximately 13% occurring only once. Documented time point: patch test 1, 2 weeks after DPC sensitization. Treatment given: therapeutic diphenylcyclopropenone sensitization with weekly scalp DPC. This receptor was identified in a woman in her 40s with alopecia areata. Some clones in this sample may be carry-over from other donors' samples. The chain combines TRBV6-2 or TRBV6-3 with TRBJ1-1, with D unresolved. The source material was whole blood, sampled in connection with sensitization to the hapten diphenylcyclopropenone (DPC). CDR3 nucleotide sequence: TGTGCCTGCGTCGGGAGAGAGAACACTGAAGCTTTCTTT. This gives the protein CACVGRENTEAFF.